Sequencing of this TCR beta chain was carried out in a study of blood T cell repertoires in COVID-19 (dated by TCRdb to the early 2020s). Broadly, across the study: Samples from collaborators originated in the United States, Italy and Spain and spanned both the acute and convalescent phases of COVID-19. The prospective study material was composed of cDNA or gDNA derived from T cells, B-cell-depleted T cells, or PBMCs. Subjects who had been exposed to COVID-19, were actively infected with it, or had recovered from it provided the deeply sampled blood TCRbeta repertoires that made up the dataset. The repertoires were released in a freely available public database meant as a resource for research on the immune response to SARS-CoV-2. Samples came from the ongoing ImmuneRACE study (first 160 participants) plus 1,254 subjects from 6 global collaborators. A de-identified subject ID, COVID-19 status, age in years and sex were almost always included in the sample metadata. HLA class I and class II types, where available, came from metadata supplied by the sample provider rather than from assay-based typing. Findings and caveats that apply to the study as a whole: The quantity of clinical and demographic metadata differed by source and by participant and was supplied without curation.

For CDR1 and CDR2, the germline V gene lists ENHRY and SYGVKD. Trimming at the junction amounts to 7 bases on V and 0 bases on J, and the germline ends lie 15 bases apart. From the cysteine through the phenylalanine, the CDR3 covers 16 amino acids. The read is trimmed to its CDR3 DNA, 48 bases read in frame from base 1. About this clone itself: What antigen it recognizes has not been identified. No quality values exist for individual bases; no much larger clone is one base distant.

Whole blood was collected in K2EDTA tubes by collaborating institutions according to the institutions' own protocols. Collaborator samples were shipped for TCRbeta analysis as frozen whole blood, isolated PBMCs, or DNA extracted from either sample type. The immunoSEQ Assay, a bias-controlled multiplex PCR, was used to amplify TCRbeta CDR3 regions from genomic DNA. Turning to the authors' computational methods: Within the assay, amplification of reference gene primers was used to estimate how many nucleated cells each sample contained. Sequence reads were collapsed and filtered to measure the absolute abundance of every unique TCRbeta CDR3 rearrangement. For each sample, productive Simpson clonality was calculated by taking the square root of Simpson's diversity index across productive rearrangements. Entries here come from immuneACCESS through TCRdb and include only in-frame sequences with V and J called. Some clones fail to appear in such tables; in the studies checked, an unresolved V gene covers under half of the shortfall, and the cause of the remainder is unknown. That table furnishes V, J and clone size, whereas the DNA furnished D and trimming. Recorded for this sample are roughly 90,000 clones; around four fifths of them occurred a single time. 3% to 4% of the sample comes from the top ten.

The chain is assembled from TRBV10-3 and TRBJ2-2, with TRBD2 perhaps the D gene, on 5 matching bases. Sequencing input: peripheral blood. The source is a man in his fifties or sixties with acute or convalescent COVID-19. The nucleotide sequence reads TGTGCCATCAAGGCGGGCCTGATGACGAACACCGGGGAGCTGTTTTTT. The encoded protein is CAIKAGLMTNTGELFF.